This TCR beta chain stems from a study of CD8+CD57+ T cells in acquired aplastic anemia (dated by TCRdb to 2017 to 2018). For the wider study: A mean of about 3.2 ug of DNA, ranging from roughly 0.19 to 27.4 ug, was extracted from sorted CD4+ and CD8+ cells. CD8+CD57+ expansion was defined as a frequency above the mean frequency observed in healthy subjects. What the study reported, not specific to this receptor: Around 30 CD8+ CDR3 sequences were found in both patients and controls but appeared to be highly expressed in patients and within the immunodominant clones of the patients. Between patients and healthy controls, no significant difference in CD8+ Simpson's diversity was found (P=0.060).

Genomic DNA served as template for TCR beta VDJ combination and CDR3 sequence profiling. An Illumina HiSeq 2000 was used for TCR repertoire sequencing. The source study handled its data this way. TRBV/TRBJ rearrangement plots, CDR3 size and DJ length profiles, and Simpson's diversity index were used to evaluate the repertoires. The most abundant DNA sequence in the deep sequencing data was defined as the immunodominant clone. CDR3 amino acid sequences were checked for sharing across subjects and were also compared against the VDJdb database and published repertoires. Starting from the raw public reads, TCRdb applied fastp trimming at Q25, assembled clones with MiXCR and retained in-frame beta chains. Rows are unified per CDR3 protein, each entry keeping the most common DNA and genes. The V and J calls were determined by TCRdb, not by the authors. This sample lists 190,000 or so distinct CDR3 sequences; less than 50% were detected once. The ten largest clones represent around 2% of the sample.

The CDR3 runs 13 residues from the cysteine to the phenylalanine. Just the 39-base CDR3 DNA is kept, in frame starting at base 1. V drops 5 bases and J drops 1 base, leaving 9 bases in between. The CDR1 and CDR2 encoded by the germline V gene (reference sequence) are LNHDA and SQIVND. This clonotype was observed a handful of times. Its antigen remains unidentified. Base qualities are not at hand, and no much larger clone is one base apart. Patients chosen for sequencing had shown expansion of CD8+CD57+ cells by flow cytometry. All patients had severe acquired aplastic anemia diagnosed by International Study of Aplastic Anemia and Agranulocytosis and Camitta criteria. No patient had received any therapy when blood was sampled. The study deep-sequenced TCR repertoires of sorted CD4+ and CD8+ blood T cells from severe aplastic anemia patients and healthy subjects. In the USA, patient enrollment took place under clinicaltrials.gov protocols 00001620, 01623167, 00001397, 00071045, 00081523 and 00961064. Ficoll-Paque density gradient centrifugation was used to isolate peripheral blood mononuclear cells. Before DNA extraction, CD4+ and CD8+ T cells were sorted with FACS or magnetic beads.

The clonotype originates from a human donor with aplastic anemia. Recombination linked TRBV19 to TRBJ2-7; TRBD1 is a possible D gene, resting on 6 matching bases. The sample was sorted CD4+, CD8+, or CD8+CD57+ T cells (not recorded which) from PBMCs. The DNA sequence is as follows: TGTGCCAGTAGTTTTGGACAGTCCTACGAGCAGTACTTC. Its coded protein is CASSFGQSYEQYF. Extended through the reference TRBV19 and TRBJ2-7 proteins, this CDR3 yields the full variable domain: DGGITQSPKYLFRKEGQNVTLSCEQNLNHDAMYWYRQDPGQGLRLIYYSQIVNDFQKGDIAEGYSVSREKKESFPLTVTSAQKNPTAFYLCASSFGQSYEQYFGPGTRLTVT.